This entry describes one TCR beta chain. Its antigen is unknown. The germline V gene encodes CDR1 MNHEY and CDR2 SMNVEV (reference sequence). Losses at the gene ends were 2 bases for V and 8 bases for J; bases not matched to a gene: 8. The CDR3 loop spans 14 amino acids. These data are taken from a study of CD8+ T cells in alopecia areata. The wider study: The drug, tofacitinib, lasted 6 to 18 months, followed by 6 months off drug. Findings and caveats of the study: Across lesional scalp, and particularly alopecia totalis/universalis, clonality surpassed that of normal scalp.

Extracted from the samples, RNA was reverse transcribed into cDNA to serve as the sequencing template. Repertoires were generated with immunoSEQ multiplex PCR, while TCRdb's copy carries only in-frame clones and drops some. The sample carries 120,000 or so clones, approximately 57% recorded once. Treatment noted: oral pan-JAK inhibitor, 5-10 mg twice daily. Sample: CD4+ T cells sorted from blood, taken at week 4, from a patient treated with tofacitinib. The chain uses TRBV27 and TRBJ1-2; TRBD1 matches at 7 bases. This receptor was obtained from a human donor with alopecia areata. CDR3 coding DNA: TGTGCCAGCAGTTTAAAACATGGACAGGAAGGCTACACCTTC. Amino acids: CASSLKHGQEGYTF.